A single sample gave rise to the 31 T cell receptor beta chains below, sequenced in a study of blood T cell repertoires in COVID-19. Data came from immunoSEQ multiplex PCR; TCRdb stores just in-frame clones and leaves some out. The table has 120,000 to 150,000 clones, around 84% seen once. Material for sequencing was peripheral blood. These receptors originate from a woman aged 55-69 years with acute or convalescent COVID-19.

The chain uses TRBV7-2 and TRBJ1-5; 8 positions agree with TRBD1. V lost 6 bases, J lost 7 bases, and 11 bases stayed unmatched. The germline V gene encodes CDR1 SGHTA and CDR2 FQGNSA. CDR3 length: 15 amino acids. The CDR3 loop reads CASSVAGTGRQPQHF. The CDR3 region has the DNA TGTGCCAGCAGTGTAGCCGGGACAGGACGACAGCCCCAGCATTTT. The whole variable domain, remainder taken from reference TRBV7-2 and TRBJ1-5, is GAGVSQSPSNKVTEKGKDVELRCDPISGHTALYWYRQSLGQGLEFLIYFQGNSAPDKSGLPSDRFSAERTGGSVSTLTIQRTQQEDSAVYLCASSVAGTGRQPQHFGDGTRLSIL.

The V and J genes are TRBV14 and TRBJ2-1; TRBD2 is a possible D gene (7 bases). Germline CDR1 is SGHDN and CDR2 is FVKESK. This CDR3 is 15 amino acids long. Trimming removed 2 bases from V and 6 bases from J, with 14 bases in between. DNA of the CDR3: TGTGCCAGCAGCCAAAGGGGGGGCCCCTTCAATGAGCAGTTCTTC. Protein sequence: CASSQRGGPFNEQFF.

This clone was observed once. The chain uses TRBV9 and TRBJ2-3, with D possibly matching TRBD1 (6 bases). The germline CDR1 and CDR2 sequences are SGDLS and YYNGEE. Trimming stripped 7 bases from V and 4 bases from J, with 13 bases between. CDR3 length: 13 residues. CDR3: CASQGGGADTQYF. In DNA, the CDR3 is TGTGCCAGCCAGGGTGGGGGCGCAGATACGCAGTATTTT.

The CDR3 DNA is TGCGCCAGCAGTGAAGGGACAGGGAACACCGGGGAGCTGTTTTTT. It yields the protein CASSEGTGNTGELFF. The chain couples TRBV10-1 to TRBJ2-2, with TRBD1 matching 8 bases. After removal of 3 bases from V and 1 base from J, the junction contained 1 base not matched to a gene. CDR3 size: 15 residues. Per germline, CDR1 WNHNN and CDR2 SYGVQD (reference sequence).

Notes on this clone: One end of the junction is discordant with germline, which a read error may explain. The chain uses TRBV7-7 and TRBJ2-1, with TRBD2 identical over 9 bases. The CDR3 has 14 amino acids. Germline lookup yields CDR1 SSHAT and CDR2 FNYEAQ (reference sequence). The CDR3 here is CASSLEGLAGPPFF. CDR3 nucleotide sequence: TGTGCTAGCAGCTTAGAGGGCCTAGCGGGGCCCCCGTTCTTC.

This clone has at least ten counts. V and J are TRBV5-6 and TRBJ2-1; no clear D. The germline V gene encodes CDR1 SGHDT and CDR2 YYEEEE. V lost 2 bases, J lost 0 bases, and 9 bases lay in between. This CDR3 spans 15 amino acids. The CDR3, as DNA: TGTGCCAGCAGCTTCTTGTCCTTCTCCTACAATGAGCAGTTCTTC. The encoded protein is CASSFLSFSYNEQFF.

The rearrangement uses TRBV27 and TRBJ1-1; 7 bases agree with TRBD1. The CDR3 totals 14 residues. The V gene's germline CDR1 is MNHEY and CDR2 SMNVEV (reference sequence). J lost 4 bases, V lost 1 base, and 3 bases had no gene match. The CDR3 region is CASSLYAGGTEAFF. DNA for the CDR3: TGTGCCAGCAGTTTATACGCAGGGGGCACTGAAGCTTTCTTT.

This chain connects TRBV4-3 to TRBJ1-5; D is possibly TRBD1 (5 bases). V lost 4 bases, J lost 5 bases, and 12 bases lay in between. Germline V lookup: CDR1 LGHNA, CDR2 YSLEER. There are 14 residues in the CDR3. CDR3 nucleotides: TGCGCCAGCAGCCTGGCATGGGGCGATCAGCCCCAGCATTTT. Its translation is CASSLAWGDQPQHF.

CDR3 coding DNA: TGCAGCGTCCTACGAACCTTTTGGGACAGGGATCGGAATGAGCAGTTCTTC. Its translation: CSVLRTFWDRDRNEQFF. The J gene is TRBJ2-1, the V gene TRBV29-1; TRBD1 agrees at 9 bases. The CDR3 loop spans 17 amino acids. Looked up from germline, CDR1 is SQVTM and CDR2 is ANQGSEA. Trimming at V came to 6 bases and at J to 7 bases, leaving 19 bases not matched to a gene.

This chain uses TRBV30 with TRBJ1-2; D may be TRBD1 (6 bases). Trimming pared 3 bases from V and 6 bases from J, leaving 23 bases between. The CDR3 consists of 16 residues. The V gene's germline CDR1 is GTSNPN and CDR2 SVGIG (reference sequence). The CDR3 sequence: CAWSRIRRQAPDGYTF. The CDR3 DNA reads TGTGCCTGGAGCCGAATCCGTCGACAGGCCCCCGATGGCTACACCTTC.

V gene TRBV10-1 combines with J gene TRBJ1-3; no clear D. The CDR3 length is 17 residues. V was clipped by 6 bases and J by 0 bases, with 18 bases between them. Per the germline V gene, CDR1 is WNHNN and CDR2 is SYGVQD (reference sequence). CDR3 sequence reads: CASRVPRREPSGNTIYF. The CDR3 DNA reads TGCGCCAGCAGGGTGCCCCGGAGGGAACCCTCTGGAAACACCATATATTTT.

The CDR3 DNA is TGTGCCAGCAGCCCTAGGTGGACAGCTGGCAATGAGCAGTTCTTC. Translation: CASSPRWTAGNEQFF. The rearrangement uses TRBV21-1 and TRBJ2-1; TRBD1, the table's D call, lacks a check against the DNA. TRBV21-1 is designated a pseudogene. The CDR3 has 15 residues.

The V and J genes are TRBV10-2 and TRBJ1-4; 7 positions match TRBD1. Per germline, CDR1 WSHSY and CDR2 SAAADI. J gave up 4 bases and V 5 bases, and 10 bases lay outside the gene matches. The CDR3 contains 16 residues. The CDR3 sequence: CASSKVRTGDNEKLFF. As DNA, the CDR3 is TGCGCCAGCAGTAAAGTAAGAACAGGGGATAATGAAAAACTGTTTTTT.

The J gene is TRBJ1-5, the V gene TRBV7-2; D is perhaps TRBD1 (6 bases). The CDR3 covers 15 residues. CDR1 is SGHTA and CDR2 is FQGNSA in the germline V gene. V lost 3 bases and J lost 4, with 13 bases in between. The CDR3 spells CASSLVQGINQPQHF. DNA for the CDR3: TGTGCCAGCAGCTTGGTACAGGGAATAAATCAGCCCCAGCATTTT.

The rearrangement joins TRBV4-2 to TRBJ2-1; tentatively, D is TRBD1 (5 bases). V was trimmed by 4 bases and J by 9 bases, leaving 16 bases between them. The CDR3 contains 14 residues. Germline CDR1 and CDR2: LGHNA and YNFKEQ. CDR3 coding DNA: TGTGCCAGCAGCCGCGAAGCCCTCCAGGGTGAGCAGTTCTTC. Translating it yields CASSREALQGEQFF.

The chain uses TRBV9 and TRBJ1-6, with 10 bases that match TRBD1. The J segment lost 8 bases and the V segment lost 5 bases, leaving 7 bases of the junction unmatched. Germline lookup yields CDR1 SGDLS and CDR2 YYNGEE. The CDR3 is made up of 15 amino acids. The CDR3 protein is CASRGTGVGDSPLHF. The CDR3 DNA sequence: TGTGCCAGCAGAGGGACAGGGGTCGGAGATTCACCCCTCCACTTT.

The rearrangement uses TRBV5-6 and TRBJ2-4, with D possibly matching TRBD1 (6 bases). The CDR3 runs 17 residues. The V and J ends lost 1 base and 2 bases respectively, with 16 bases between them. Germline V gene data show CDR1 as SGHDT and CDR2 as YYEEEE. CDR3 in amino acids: CASSLIGFTGPKNIQYF. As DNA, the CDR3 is TGTGCCAGCAGCTTGATAGGATTTACAGGGCCCAAAAACATTCAGTACTTC.

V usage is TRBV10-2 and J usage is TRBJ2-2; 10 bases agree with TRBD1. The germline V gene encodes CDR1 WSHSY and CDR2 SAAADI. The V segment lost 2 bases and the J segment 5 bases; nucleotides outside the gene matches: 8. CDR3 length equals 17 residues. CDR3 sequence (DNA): TGCGCCAGCAGTGAGGGGCCTCCGGGACAGGGGACCGGGGAGCTGTTTTTT. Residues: CASSEGPPGQGTGELFF.

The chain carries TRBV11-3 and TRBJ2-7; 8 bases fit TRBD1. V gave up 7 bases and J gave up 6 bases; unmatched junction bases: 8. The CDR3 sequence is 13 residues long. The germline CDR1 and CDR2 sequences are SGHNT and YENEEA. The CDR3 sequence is CASTRTGSREQYF. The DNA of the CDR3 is TGTGCCAGCACGAGGACAGGGTCCCGCGAGCAGTACTTC.

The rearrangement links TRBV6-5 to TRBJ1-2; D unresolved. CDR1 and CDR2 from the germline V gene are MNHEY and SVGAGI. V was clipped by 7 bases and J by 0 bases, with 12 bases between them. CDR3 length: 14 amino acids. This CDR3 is CASTRLGTNYGYTF. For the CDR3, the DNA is TGTGCCAGCACCAGACTAGGAACTAACTATGGCTACACCTTC.

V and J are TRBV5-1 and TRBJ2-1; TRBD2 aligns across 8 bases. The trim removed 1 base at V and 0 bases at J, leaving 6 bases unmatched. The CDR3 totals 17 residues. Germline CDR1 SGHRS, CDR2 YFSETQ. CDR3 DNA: TGCGCCAGCAGCTTGCTTAGCGGGGCCCCCTCCTACAATGAGCAGTTCTTC. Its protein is CASSLLSGAPSYNEQFF. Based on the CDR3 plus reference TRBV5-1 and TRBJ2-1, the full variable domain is KAGVTQTPRYLIKTRGQQVTLSCSPISGHRSVSWYQQTPGQGLQFLFEYFSETQRNKGNFPGRFSGRQFSNSRSEMNVSTLELGDSALYLCASSLLSGAPSYNEQFFGPGTRLTVL.

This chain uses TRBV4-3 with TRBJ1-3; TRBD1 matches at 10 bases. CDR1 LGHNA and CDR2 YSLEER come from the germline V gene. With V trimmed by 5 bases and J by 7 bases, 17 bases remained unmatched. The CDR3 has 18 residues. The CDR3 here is CASSMERIGTGESNTIYF. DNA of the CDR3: TGCGCCAGCAGCATGGAAAGGATAGGGACAGGGGAGTCGAACACCATATATTTT.

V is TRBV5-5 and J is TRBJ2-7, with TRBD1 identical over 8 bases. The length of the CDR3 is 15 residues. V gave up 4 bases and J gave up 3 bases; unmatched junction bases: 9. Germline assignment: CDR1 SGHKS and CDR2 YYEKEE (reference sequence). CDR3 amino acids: CASSRRQGYDYEQYF. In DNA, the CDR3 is TGTGCCAGCAGCCGACGACAGGGGTACGACTACGAGCAGTACTTC.

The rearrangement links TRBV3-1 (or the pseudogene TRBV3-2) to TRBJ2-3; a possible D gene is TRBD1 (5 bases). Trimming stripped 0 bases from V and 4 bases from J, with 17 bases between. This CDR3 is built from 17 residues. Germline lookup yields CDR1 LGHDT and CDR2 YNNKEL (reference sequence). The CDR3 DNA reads TGTGCCAGCAGCCAAGATATGTACAGGAGCCGACCAGATACGCAGTATTTT. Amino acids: CASSQDMYRSRPDTQYF.

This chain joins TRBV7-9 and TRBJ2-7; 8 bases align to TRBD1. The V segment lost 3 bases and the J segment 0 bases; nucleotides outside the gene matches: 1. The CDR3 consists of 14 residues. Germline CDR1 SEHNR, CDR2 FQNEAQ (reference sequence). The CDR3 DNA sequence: TGTGCCAGCAGCTTGGACAGGGTCTCCTACGAGCAGTACTTC. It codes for CASSLDRVSYEQYF.

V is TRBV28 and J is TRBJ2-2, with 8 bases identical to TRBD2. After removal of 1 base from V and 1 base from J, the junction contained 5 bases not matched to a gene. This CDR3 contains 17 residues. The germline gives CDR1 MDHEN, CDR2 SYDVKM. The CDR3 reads CASSLFGLAGNTGELFF. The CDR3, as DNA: TGTGCCAGCAGTTTATTTGGGCTAGCGGGGAACACCGGGGAGCTGTTTTTT.

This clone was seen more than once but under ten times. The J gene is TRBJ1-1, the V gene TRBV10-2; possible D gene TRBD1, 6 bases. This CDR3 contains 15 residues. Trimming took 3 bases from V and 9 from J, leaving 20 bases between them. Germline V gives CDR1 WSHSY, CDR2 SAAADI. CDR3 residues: CASSDTGGQAIKAFF. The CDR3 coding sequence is TGCGCCAGCAGTGATACGGGGGGGCAGGCAATCAAAGCTTTCTTT.

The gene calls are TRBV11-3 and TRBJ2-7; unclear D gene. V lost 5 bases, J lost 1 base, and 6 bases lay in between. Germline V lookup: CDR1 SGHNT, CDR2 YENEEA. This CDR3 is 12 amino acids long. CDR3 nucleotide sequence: TGTGCCAGCAGCGAGGCGTCCTACGAGCAGTACTTC. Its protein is CASSEASYEQYF.

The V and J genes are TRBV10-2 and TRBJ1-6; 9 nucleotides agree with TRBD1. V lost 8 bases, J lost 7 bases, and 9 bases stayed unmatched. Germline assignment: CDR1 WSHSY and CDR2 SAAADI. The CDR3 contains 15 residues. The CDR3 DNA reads TGCGCCAGCTCCCTCACGGGGACAGGGAATTCACCCCTCCACTTT. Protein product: CASSLTGTGNSPLHF.

This CDR3 reads CASREDQAGELFF. CDR3 sequence (DNA): TGCGCCAGCAGGGAGGATCAGGCCGGGGAGCTGTTTTTT. V is TRBV5-1 and J is TRBJ2-2, with D possibly matching TRBD2 (5 bases). Trimming took 5 bases from V and 6 from J, leaving 11 bases between them. The CDR3 extends over 13 amino acids. Germline CDR1 is SGHRS and CDR2 is YFSETQ.

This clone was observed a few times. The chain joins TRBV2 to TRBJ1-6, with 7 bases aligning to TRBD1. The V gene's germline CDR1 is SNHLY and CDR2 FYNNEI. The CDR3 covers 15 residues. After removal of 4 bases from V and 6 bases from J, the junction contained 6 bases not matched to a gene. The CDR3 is CASSGQGITNSPLHF. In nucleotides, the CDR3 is TGTGCCAGCAGTGGACAGGGCATTACTAATTCACCCCTCCACTTT.